Listed below are T cell receptor beta chains from one sample, sequenced in a study of T-cell memory formation after mild COVID-19. TCRdb called the 5' RACE reads again in MiXCR, with one record for every CDR3 protein. The sample lists 200,000 to 250,000 distinct CDR3 sequences, less than 20% occurring once. The specimen sequenced was PBMCs or a T cell subset sorted from them (not recorded which). These receptor sequences come from an adult woman who had mild COVID-19 (a few samples of this study predate the infection). Cell type and time point are not known. Each CDR3 is given with its conserved first and last residue. D genes are given only for firm matches. Clone size is given for some rows only: seen once, a few or many times, or a class if the clone is expanded.

V: TRBV4-2
D: -
J: TRBJ1-5
size: few
CDR3: CASSLSGGGSNQPQHF
DNA: TGTGCCAGCAGCCTCTCGGGGGGGGGTAGCAATCAGCCCCAGCATTTT

V: TRBV10-3
D: -
J: TRBJ2-5
size: -
CDR3: CAISTTDAMTQYF
DNA: TGTGCCATCAGTACTACCGACGCCATGACCCAGTACTTC

V: TRBV5-1
D: -
J: TRBJ2-1
size: many
CDR3: CASSTGGYPEQFF
DNA: TGCGCCAGCAGCACCGGAGGCTACCCTGAGCAGTTCTTC

V: TRBV12-3/TRBV12-4
D: -
J: TRBJ2-2
size: -
CDR3: CASSPRSAGRTNTGELFF
DNA: TGTGCCAGCAGCCCCCGATCGGCAGGGCGTACGAACACCGGGGAGCTGTTTTTT

V: TRBV13
D: -
J: TRBJ2-2
size: few
CDR3: CASSPRGPGELFF
DNA: TGTGCCAGCAGCCCCCGGGGTCCCGGGGAGCTGTTTTTT

V: TRBV12-3/TRBV12-4
D: TRBD1
J: TRBJ1-2
size: -
CDR3: CASRAGQPLNYGYTF
DNA: TGTGCCAGCAGGGCGGGACAGCCCCTGAACTATGGCTACACCTTC

V: TRBV20-1
D: -
J: TRBJ1-2
size: -
CDR3: CSAAHFNSRGGYTF
DNA: TGCAGTGCTGCCCACTTCAACAGTAGGGGTGGCTACACCTTC

V: TRBV7-7
D: -
J: TRBJ2-5
size: -
CDR3: CASSLNGGTQETQYF
DNA: TGTGCCAGCAGCTTAAATGGAGGGACCCAAGAGACCCAGTACTTC

V: TRBV19
D: -
J: TRBJ2-1
size: -
CDR3: CASSTGRTIACNEQFF
DNA: TGTGCCAGTAGTACGGGGCGGACGATCGCCTGCAATGAGCAGTTCTTC

V: TRBV12-3/TRBV12-4
D: -
J: TRBJ2-2
size: few
CDR3: CASTDRGANTGELFF
DNA: TGTGCCAGCACCGATAGGGGGGCTAACACCGGGGAGCTGTTTTTT

V: TRBV29-1
D: TRBD2
J: TRBJ2-3
size: few
CDR3: CSGVLAGDTQYF
DNA: TGCAGCGGGGTACTAGCGGGAGATACGCAGTATTTT

V: TRBV24-1
D: -
J: TRBJ2-3
size: -
CDR3: CATSRHISTDTQYF
DNA: TGTGCCACCAGTCGGCATATTAGCACAGATACGCAGTATTTT

V: TRBV3-1
D: TRBD2
J: TRBJ2-1
size: few
CDR3: CASSQGGSGSSNEQFF
DNA: TGTGCCAGCAGCCAAGGGGGTAGCGGGAGTAGCAATGAGCAGTTCTTC

V: TRBV5-1
D: -
J: TRBJ2-7
size: many
CDR3: CASSLVTQHQFSYEQYF
DNA: TGCGCCAGCAGCTTGGTAACCCAACACCAATTTTCCTACGAGCAGTACTTC

V: TRBV24-1
D: -
J: TRBJ2-3
size: few
CDR3: CATSALGGTQYF
DNA: TGTGCCACCAGTGCCCTAGGGGGGACGCAGTATTTT

V: TRBV24-1
D: -
J: TRBJ2-5
size: -
CDR3: CATSDLGPGGPQYF
DNA: TGTGCCACCAGTGATTTGGGCCCCGGGGGGCCCCAGTACTTC

V: TRBV10-2
D: -
J: TRBJ1-1
size: once
CDR3: CASYWGVGTEAFF
DNA: TGCGCCAGCTACTGGGGGGTTGGGACTGAAGCTTTCTTT

V: TRBV20-1
D: TRBD1
J: TRBJ2-5
size: -
CDR3: CSARTGEVGETQYF
DNA: TGCAGTGCTAGGACAGGGGAAGTGGGTGAGACCCAGTACTTC

V: TRBV6-1
D: -
J: TRBJ2-2
size: many
CDR3: CASSEAIGAGELFF
DNA: TGTGCCAGCAGTGAAGCGATAGGGGCCGGGGAGCTGTTTTTT

V: TRBV5-6
D: -
J: TRBJ2-7
size: -
CDR3: CASSAYNYEQYF
DNA: TGTGCCAGCAGCGCGTACAACTACGAGCAGTACTTC

V: TRBV6-6
D: TRBD1
J: TRBJ1-6
size: -
CDR3: CASSYSVRGDSPLHF
DNA: TGTGCCAGCAGTTACTCAGTCAGGGGGGATTCACCCCTCCACTTT

V: TRBV4-2
D: -
J: TRBJ2-7
size: many
CDR3: CASSQVRGSYEQYF
DNA: TGTGCCAGCAGCCAAGTTCGAGGCTCCTACGAGCAGTACTTC

V: TRBV5-1
D: TRBD1
J: TRBJ2-5
size: -
CDR3: CASSLTGAYQETQYF
DNA: TGCGCCAGCAGCTTGACAGGGGCATACCAAGAGACCCAGTACTTC

V: TRBV14
D: TRBD2
J: TRBJ2-3
size: -
CDR3: CASSRAGTSGYTQYF
DNA: TGTGCCAGCAGCCGGGCCGGGACTAGCGGATATACGCAGTATTTT